What follows are 14 T cell receptor beta chains derived from one specimen sequenced in a study of PD-1 blockade in classical Hodgkin lymphoma. As for time point: cycle 4 day 1 (C4D1), after more than 5 weeks of nivolumab. In every patient, relapse followed autologous stem cell transplantation, while exposure to brentuximab vedotin differed. Sequencing used immunoSEQ multiplex PCR; TCRdb keeps in-frame clones, though not all of them. The sample has about 4,600 clones, roughly 70% seen once. Material: peripheral blood mononuclear cells (PBMCs), obtained before the fourth cycle of nivolumab. Source of these receptors: a human donor with classical Hodgkin lymphoma.

This clone was observed a single time. The chain joins TRBV19 to TRBJ2-3; the match to TRBD2 covers 14 bases. Trimming at V came to 6 bases and at J to 6 bases, leaving 8 bases not matched to a gene. The CDR3 covers 16 residues. CDR1 LNHDA and CDR2 SQIVND come from the germline V gene (reference sequence). CDR3 sequence (DNA): TGTGCCAGTAGACCGGGACTAGCGGGAGCGTGGGATACGCAGTATTTT. Encoded protein: CASRPGLAGAWDTQYF.

The gene calls are TRBV15 and TRBJ2-4; D gene uncertain. Germline CDR1 and CDR2: LNHNV and YYDKDF (reference sequence). This CDR3 region has 13 residues. The V end lost 3 bases, the J end lost 8 bases, and 11 bases lay between the germline ends. This chain's CDR3 is CATSRARVDIQYF. Here the CDR3 DNA reads TGTGCCACCAGCAGGGCTAGAGTTGACATTCAGTACTTC.

The chain couples TRBV11-2 to TRBJ2-4, with 7 bases lining up with TRBD1. The CDR3 runs 13 residues. The ends lost 5 bases at V and 9 bases at J; junction bases unmatched: 7. Germline V lookup: CDR1 SGHAT, CDR2 FQNNGV. The CDR3 nucleotides read TGTGCCAGCAGCCCCGACAGGGCCGGCATTCAGTACTTC. Amino acids: CASSPDRAGIQYF.

This chain connects TRBV4-1 to TRBJ1-5; a possible D gene is TRBD1 (6 bases). The V gene's germline CDR1 is MGHRA and CDR2 YSYEKL. The CDR3 sequence is 15 residues long. V was cut by 0 bases and J by 5 bases, with 11 bases left in between. The chain's CDR3 is CASSQDLGQHQPQHF. CDR3 DNA: TGCGCCAGCAGCCAAGATCTCGGACAGCATCAGCCCCAGCATTTT.

This clone was recorded only once. The rearrangement joins TRBV7-3 to TRBJ2-1; D uncertain. CDR3 length equals 15 residues. V lost 2 bases to trimming and J lost 0 bases, with 8 bases between them. Germline CDR1 is SGHTA and CDR2 is FQGTGA. The CDR3 nucleotides are TGTGCCAGCAGCTTAGACGGATCCTCCTACAATGAGCAGTTCTTC. Residues: CASSLDGSSYNEQFF.

The chain carries TRBV7-2 and TRBJ2-2; D is undetermined. The germline CDR1 and CDR2 sequences are SGHTA and FQGNSA. Trimming took off 5 bases at V and 4 bases at J, with 20 bases between the two ends. The CDR3 sequence is 17 residues long. CDR3 coding DNA: TGTGCCAGCAGCCCCCACGCCTCCCGGGCGAGCACCGGGGAGCTGTTTTTT. Translated: CASSPHASRASTGELFF.

The DNA of the CDR3 is TGTGCCAGCAGTTCTTTCCAGGGGTTAGGTGAGCAGTTCTTC. As protein: CASSSFQGLGEQFF. The J gene is TRBJ2-1, the V gene TRBV6-6; possibly TRBD1 for D (6 bases). Germline CDR1 is MNHNY and CDR2 is SVGAGI (reference sequence). Trimming cost V 4 bases and J 9 bases, with 16 bases left between them. The CDR3 consists of 14 residues.

This clone was seen more than once but under ten times. The V call is TRBV14, the J call TRBJ2-7, with 7 positions matching TRBD1. The CDR3 consists of 18 residues. Germline V gives CDR1 SGHDN, CDR2 FVKESK. After removal of 0 bases from V and 0 bases from J, the junction contained 11 bases not matched to a gene. The CDR3 here is CASSQDRHRGESSYEQYF. CDR3 in DNA: TGTGCCAGCAGCCAAGACCGGCACAGGGGAGAGAGCTCCTACGAGCAGTACTTC.

Note on this clone: Other DNA sequences within the sample encode an identical CDR3. The V gene is TRBV28, the J gene TRBJ1-6; D remains ambiguous. The CDR3 totals 13 residues. Looked up from germline, CDR1 is MDHEN and CDR2 is SYDVKM. Trimming stripped 6 bases from V and 7 bases from J, with 10 bases between. The DNA of the CDR3 is TGTGCCAGCAGGGAACCAGAGAATTCACCCCTCCACTTT. Its translation: CASREPENSPLHF.

This chain uses TRBV19 with TRBJ2-7; 7 bases fit TRBD2. The CDR3 is 15 residues long. In germline, CDR1 is LNHDA, CDR2 SQIVND (reference sequence). The ends lost 4 bases at V and 7 bases at J; junction bases unmatched: 13. The CDR3, as DNA: TGTGCCAGTAGTACGCCCAGCGGGATGTTTGGAGAGCAGTACTTC. This gives the protein CASSTPSGMFGEQYF.

The CDR3 region has the DNA TGCGCCAGCAGCTCTGGGATGGGGGTCAACTCTGGAAACACCATATATTTT. Translating gives CASSSGMGVNSGNTIYF. The V gene is TRBV5-1, the J gene TRBJ1-3, with a weak D call TRBD1 (5 bases). V was cut by 3 bases and J by 0 bases, with 16 bases left in between. Germline CDR1 is SGHRS and CDR2 is YFSETQ. The CDR3 sequence is 17 residues long.

The J gene is TRBJ2-1, the V gene TRBV7-2; 9 nucleotides line up with TRBD2. The V and J ends lost 1 base and 9 bases, in that order; junction bases with no gene match: 4. The CDR3 is 14 amino acids. Germline assignment: CDR1 SGHTA and CDR2 FQGNSA. The CDR3 DNA sequence: TGTGCCAGCAGCTTAGTTGCTAGCGGGATTGAGCAGTTCTTC. Its translation is CASSLVASGIEQFF.

The J gene is TRBJ1-3, the V gene TRBV19; D call uncertain. V gave up 4 bases and J gave up 2 bases, with 12 bases separating them. The V gene's germline CDR1 is LNHDA and CDR2 SQIVND (reference sequence). The CDR3 runs to 15 residues. The chain's CDR3 is CASSTPRLPGNTIYF. The CDR3 region has the DNA TGTGCCAGTAGTACACCGAGGTTGCCTGGAAACACCATATATTTT.

The genes are TRBV4-1 and TRBJ1-4; D uncertain. The CDR3 consists of 15 residues. V lost 1 base and J lost 8, with 14 bases in between. Germline lookup yields CDR1 MGHRA and CDR2 YSYEKL. The CDR3 sequence: CASSQAGRVGEKLFF. The DNA for the CDR3 is TGCGCCAGCAGCCAAGCTGGGAGGGTTGGAGAAAAACTGTTTTTT.